The 19 T cell receptor beta chains below all came from one sample that was sequenced in a study of CD8+CD57+ T cells in acquired aplastic anemia. Genomic DNA, serving as template, underwent TCR beta VDJ and CDR3 profiling. TCRdb fed the reads into MiXCR, producing one record per CDR3 protein. This table has around 180,000 distinct CDR3 sequences, about three fifths appearing once. Sequencing was performed on sorted CD4+, CD8+, or CD8+CD57+ T cells (not recorded which) from PBMCs. These receptors were obtained from a human donor in good health.

This clonotype was counted many times. The V gene is TRBV4-3, the J gene TRBJ1-6, with D possibly TRBD1 on 6 matching bases. The germline V and J ends were trimmed by 1 base and 9 bases, with 22 bases remaining between them. Germline CDR1 and CDR2: LGHNA and YSLEER. The CDR3 is made up of 18 amino acids. CDR3 in DNA: TGCGCCAGCAGCCAAGTACTCGCCCGGGGGCGTGGATTTTCACCCCTCCACTTT. This gives the protein CASSQVLARGRGFSPLHF.

The DNA of the CDR3 is TGCAGTGGACGAACCGGGACAGGAGGCTGGGGTTCTAATGAAAAACTGTTTTTT. Protein: CSGRTGTGGWGSNEKLFF. The gene calls are TRBV29-1 and TRBJ1-4, with 8 bases lining up with TRBD1. CDR3 size: 18 residues. CDR1 and CDR2 (germline): SQVTM, ANQGSEA.

This clonotype was observed at least ten times. CDR3 amino acids: CASSPGIVGNQPQHF. In DNA, the CDR3 is TGTGCCAGCAGCCCAGGGATCGTCGGGAATCAGCCCCAGCATTTT. The V gene is TRBV7-9, the J gene TRBJ1-5; D is possibly TRBD1 (5 bases). The CDR3 is made up of 15 amino acids. V lost 5 bases to trimming and J lost 4 bases, with 15 bases between them. The germline V gene has CDR1 SEHNR and CDR2 FQNEAQ (reference sequence).

This chain uses TRBV7-9 with TRBJ2-7; 13 nucleotides agree with TRBD2. Germline lookup yields CDR1 SEHNR and CDR2 FQNEAQ (reference sequence). The CDR3 runs to 14 residues. Trimming at V came to 4 bases and at J to 7 bases, leaving 4 bases not matched to a gene. CDR3 coding DNA: TGTGCCAGCAGCTCTAAGGGACTAGCGGGAGAGCAGTACGTC. Residues: CASSSKGLAGEQYV.

This clonotype has just a few counts. V gene TRBV11-2 combines with J gene TRBJ2-3, with D tentatively TRBD2 (5 bases). V shed 1 base and J shed 12 bases, with 8 bases lying between them. CDR3 length: 11 residues. The germline V gene encodes CDR1 SGHAT and CDR2 FQNNGV. The CDR3 spells CASSLAGNQYF. The CDR3 DNA follows: TGTGCCAGCAGCTTAGCCGGGAATCAGTATTTT.

This clonotype was counted at least ten times. This chain joins TRBV29-1 and TRBJ2-7; D is unclear. The germline CDR1 and CDR2 sequences are SQVTM and ANQGSEA. Trimming stripped 1 base from V and 2 bases from J, with 12 bases between. This CDR3 has 14 residues. The chain's CDR3 is CSVEAFDPPYEQYF. The CDR3 DNA reads TGCAGCGTTGAAGCCTTCGACCCTCCCTACGAGCAGTACTTC.

This clonotype turned up a few times. The CDR3 bases are TGTGCCAGCAGCGTAGGCCTGGAGGAGACCCAGTACTTC. This gives the protein CASSVGLEETQYF. The chain joins TRBV9 to TRBJ2-5, with no clear D. The germline CDR1 and CDR2 sequences are SGDLS and YYNGEE. The CDR3 totals 13 residues. V lost 0 bases and J lost 5, with 8 bases in between. Combining the CDR3 with reference TRBV9 and TRBJ2-5 gives the whole variable domain DSGVTQTPKHLITATGQRVTLRCSPRSGDLSVYWYQQSLDQGLQFLIQYYNGEERAKGNILERFSAQQFPDLHSELNLSSLELGDSALYFCASSVGLEETQYFGPGTRLLVL.

This chain connects TRBV20-1 to TRBJ2-7; 9 nucleotides align to TRBD2. The CDR3 is made up of 13 amino acids. V trimming: 3 bases; J trimming: 4 bases; junction bases outside the gene matches: 4. In germline, CDR1 is DFQATT, CDR2 SNEGSKA (reference sequence). In DNA, the CDR3 is TGCAGTGCTAGTAGTAGCGGGGGTTACGAGCAGTACTTC. This codes for CSASSSGGYEQYF.

The rearrangement links TRBV7-6 to TRBJ2-1; D is unresolved. The CDR3 consists of 15 residues. From germline, CDR1 is SGHVS and CDR2 FNYEAQ. The ends were cut back, 2 bases at V and 0 bases at J, with 8 bases in the middle. CDR3 region: CASSLMASSYNEQFF. In nucleotides, the CDR3 is TGTGCCAGCAGCTTAATGGCTAGCTCCTACAATGAGCAGTTCTTC.

The V call is TRBV5-1, the J call TRBJ2-7, with D perhaps matching TRBD1 or TRBD2 (7 bases each). With 0 bases removed from V and 5 bases from J, the gap between germline ends came to 21 bases. The V gene's germline CDR1 is SGHRS and CDR2 YFSETQ. This CDR3 contains 17 residues. This chain's CDR3 is CASSLGWGGGESHEQYF. CDR3 DNA sequence: TGCGCCAGCAGCTTGGGGTGGGGAGGGGGCGAATCCCACGAGCAGTACTTC.

The rearrangement uses TRBV2 and TRBJ2-3; 15 bases line up with TRBD2. Trimming cost V 6 bases and J 10 bases; bases outside gene matches: 8. CDR3 length: 15 amino acids. Germline V gene data show CDR1 as SNHLY and CDR2 as FYNNEI. This CDR3 reads CASSGLGLAGGAQYF. As DNA, the CDR3 is TGTGCCAGCAGCGGCCTGGGACTAGCGGGGGGTGCGCAGTATTTT. The entire variable domain, with the rest obtained from reference TRBV2 and TRBJ2-3, is as follows: EPEVTQTPSHQVTQMGQEVILRCVPISNHLYFYWYRQILGQKVEFLVSFYNNEISEKSEIFDDQFSVERPDGSNFTLKIRSTKLEDSAMYFCASSGLGLAGGAQYFGPGTRLTVL.

This chain joins TRBV29-1 and TRBJ2-3, with D hard to call. This CDR3 spans 13 amino acids. The V gene's germline CDR1 is SQVTM and CDR2 ANQGSEA. V was shortened by 4 bases and J by 1 base, with 9 bases between the two germline ends. CDR3 in DNA: TGCAGCGTTGTTGTACCGGGCACAGATACGCAGTATTTT. Translating gives CSVVVPGTDTQYF.

This clonotype was seen a handful of times. The V gene is TRBV7-9, the J gene TRBJ1-5; D is unresolved. Germline CDR1 and CDR2: SEHNR and FQNEAQ (reference sequence). V lost 5 bases, J lost 7 bases, and 15 bases lay in between. This CDR3 contains 14 residues. CDR3 in DNA: TGTGCCAGCAGCCACCGTGAGGGCGGCCAGCCCCAGCATTTT. The encoded protein is CASSHREGGQPQHF.

Comment on this clonotype: A read error may account for a junction end that differs from germline. The V call is TRBV7-9, the J call TRBJ2-3; TRBD1 matches 9 bases. This CDR3 has 13 amino acids. Per the germline V gene, CDR1 is SEHNR and CDR2 is FQNEAQ (reference sequence). CDR3 amino acids: CASSLESGTGTHF. CDR3 in DNA: TGTGCCAGCAGCTTAGAATCTGGGACAGGGACTCATTTT. The full variable domain, with the rest looked up from reference TRBV7-9 and TRBJ2-3, is DTGVSQNPRHKITKRGQNVTFRCDPISEHNRLYWYRQTLGQGPEFLTYFQNEAQLEKSRLLSDRFSAERPKGSFSTLEIQRTEQGDSAMYLCASSLESGTGTHFGPGTRLTVL.

The rearrangement joins TRBV7-9 to TRBJ2-7; 15 bases match TRBD2. V lost 1 base to trimming and J lost 6 bases; unmatched junction nucleotides: 7. The CDR3 runs 17 residues. Per germline, CDR1 SEHNR and CDR2 FQNEAQ (reference sequence). Written as DNA, the CDR3 is TGTGCCAGCAGCTTAGGAGGGACTAGCGGGAGGCCTTCCGAGCAGTACTTC. Protein: CASSLGGTSGRPSEQYF.

Ten or more counts support this clonotype. V usage is TRBV12-3 or TRBV12-4 and J usage is TRBJ1-5; TRBD1 agrees at 8 bases. J was trimmed by 2 bases and V by 7 bases; bases with no gene match: 4. The CDR3 spans 14 residues. CDR3 loop: CASTGQEGNQPQHF. The CDR3 bases are TGTGCCAGCACGGGACAGGAAGGCAATCAGCCCCAGCATTTT.

This clonotype has a count of ten or more. The rearrangement joins TRBV7-9 to TRBJ2-6; 8 bases fit TRBD1. J gave up 0 bases and V 5 bases, and 9 bases lay outside the gene matches. Germline CDR1 reads SEHNR; CDR2 reads FQNEAQ (reference sequence). This CDR3 comprises 18 residues. CDR3 protein: CASSIRTGPSSGANVLTF. The CDR3 DNA sequence: TGTGCCAGCAGCATTCGGACAGGGCCGAGCTCTGGGGCCAACGTCCTGACTTTC.

The chain recombines TRBV7-2 with TRBJ2-1; 10 bases align to TRBD1. The J segment lost 7 bases and the V segment lost 8 bases, leaving 8 bases of the junction unmatched. Germline values: CDR1 SGHTA, CDR2 FQGNSA. The length of the CDR3 is 14 residues. This CDR3 is CASGGDRGLNEQFF. The CDR3 DNA sequence: TGTGCCAGCGGCGGTGACAGGGGGCTGAATGAGCAGTTCTTC. The full variable domain, with the rest looked up from reference TRBV7-2 and TRBJ2-1, is GAGVSQSPSNKVTEKGKDVELRCDPISGHTALYWYRQSLGQGLEFLIYFQGNSAPDKSGLPSDRFSAERTGGSVSTLTIQRTQQEDSAVYLCASGGDRGLNEQFFGPGTRLTVL.

This chain uses TRBV10-1 with TRBJ1-6; 8 positions match TRBD1. This CDR3 comprises 19 residues. The ends lost 6 bases at V and 5 bases at J; junction bases unmatched: 18. From germline, CDR1 is WNHNN and CDR2 SYGVQD (reference sequence). The CDR3 region is CASRRVRDRLSRNNSPLHF. DNA of the CDR3: TGCGCCAGCAGACGCGTCCGGGACAGGCTTTCCCGGAATAATTCACCCCTCCACTTT.